Listed here are 27 T cell receptor beta chains from one sample, sequenced in a study of Graves' ophthalmopathy and Graves' hyperthyroidism. As the template, RNA transcripts were used to amplify TCR beta CDR3 regions. The authors performed first-round RT-PCR with HTBI primers and then a second-round multiplex PCR. MiXCR, run by TCRdb on the multiplex PCR reads, gives a single entry per CDR3 protein. The sample shows around 400,000 distinct CDR3 sequences, about 21% of them seen only once. The sample taken for sequencing was peripheral blood. These receptors were taken from a woman aged 18 to 35 with stable Graves' hyperthyroidism.

Worth noting for this clonotype: A junction boundary mismatches the germline segment, possibly from a read error. The chain carries TRBV2 and TRBJ2-2, with TRBD2 as a possible D gene (6 bases). The CDR3 contains 13 residues. From germline, CDR1 is SNHLY and CDR2 FYNNEI. CDR3 coding DNA: TGCGCCAGCACCGGGGGAGGCCCCGGGGAGCTGTTTTTT. Translating it yields CASTGGGPGELFF.

This clonotype was counted many times. The chain couples TRBV11-2 to TRBJ2-5; 10 positions agree with TRBD2. The ends lost 2 bases at V and 5 bases at J; junction bases unmatched: 8. Germline values: CDR1 SGHAT, CDR2 FQNNGV. The CDR3 contains 16 residues. CDR3 in DNA: TGTGCCAGCAGCTTACTAGCGGGAGTTAGCGGGGAGACCCAGTACTTC. Translated, it gives CASSLLAGVSGETQYF.

This clonotype was seen only a few times. The V and J genes are TRBV4-1 and TRBJ1-2, with D maybe TRBD1 (5 bases). The germline V gene encodes CDR1 MGHRA and CDR2 YSYEKL. V was shortened by 1 base and J by 8 bases, with 17 bases between the two germline ends. This CDR3 is 15 amino acids long. CDR3 DNA sequence: TGCGCCAGCAGCCAAGGGCCGCCAGGGAGGGGCGGCTACACCTTC. This translates into CASSQGPPGRGGYTF.

There are many counts of this clonotype. The V call is TRBV5-1, the J call TRBJ1-2; D not resolved. Germline V gene data show CDR1 as SGHRS and CDR2 as YFSETQ. The CDR3 has 13 amino acids. The ends were cut back, 2 bases at V and 2 bases at J, with 7 bases in the middle. CDR3 DNA sequence: TGCGCCAGCAGCTTTGACGGGAACTATGGCTACACCTTC. This sequence encodes CASSFDGNYGYTF.

This clonotype was detected only a few times. This sequence joins TRBV28 and TRBJ1-1; perhaps TRBD1 as D (6 bases). The CDR3 is 16 residues long. Germline assignment: CDR1 MDHEN and CDR2 SYDVKM. Between the trimmed V and J ends, which lost 9 bases and 0 bases, there was a span of 20 bases. CDR3 sequence reads: CARRSGVRNLNTEAFF. CDR3 DNA: TGTGCCAGGAGATCAGGGGTCCGTAATTTGAACACTGAAGCTTTCTTT.

This clonotype has at least ten counts. The V call is TRBV2, the J call TRBJ2-2; TRBD1 matches at 8 bases. Trimming at V came to 6 bases and at J to 4 bases, leaving 7 bases not matched to a gene. The CDR3 has 15 residues. The V gene's germline CDR1 is SNHLY and CDR2 FYNNEI. CDR3 coding DNA: TGTGCCAGCAGGGACAGGGAATGGACCACCGGGGAGCTGTTTTTT. This translates into CASRDREWTTGELFF.

This clonotype occurred many times. The chain combines TRBV12-3 or TRBV12-4 with TRBJ2-7, with 10 positions matching TRBD1. Unmatched junction bases numbered 8, after V lost 5 bases and J lost 4 bases. The CDR3 has 15 residues. The CDR3 spells CASSPRWDRGYEQYF. CDR3 in DNA: TGTGCCAGCAGTCCTAGGTGGGACAGGGGTTACGAGCAGTACTTC.

The chain carries TRBV7-3 and TRBJ2-2; TRBD1 is a possible D gene (5 bases). The CDR3 sequence is 13 residues long. Trimming cost V 5 bases and J 6 bases, with 10 bases left between them. CDR1 SGHTA and CDR2 FQGTGA come from the germline V gene. In nucleotides, the CDR3 is TGTGCCAGCAGCCAACAGGTCGCCGGGGAGCTGTTTTTT. The encoded protein is CASSQQVAGELFF.

There are a few counts of this clonotype. The V and J genes are TRBV11-3 and TRBJ2-5; D may be TRBD1 (6 bases). CDR1 and CDR2 (germline): SGHNT, YENEEA. The CDR3 is made up of 16 amino acids. Trimming took off 4 bases at V and 5 bases at J, with 20 bases between the two ends. The CDR3, as DNA: TGTGCCAGCAGCTCACGGACAGTGTCCCTCCCGGAGACCCAGTACTTC. Its protein is CASSSRTVSLPETQYF.

This clonotype was seen repeatedly, ten times or more. This chain connects TRBV11-2 to TRBJ2-7, with D uncertain. CDR1 SGHAT and CDR2 FQNNGV come from the germline V gene. V lost 6 bases and J 0 bases, leaving 9 bases between the germline ends. CDR3 length: 13 residues. CDR3 in DNA: TGTGCCAGCAGTTATTACAGCTCCTACGAGCAGTACTTC. Protein product: CASSYYSSYEQYF.

The chain combines TRBV6-1 with TRBJ2-5, with D possibly matching TRBD1 (5 bases). In germline, CDR1 is MNHNS, CDR2 SASEGT. Trimming removed 8 bases at V and 3 bases at J, with 13 bases between. There are 13 residues in the CDR3. Here the CDR3 reads CASQGGVEETQYF. In nucleotides, the CDR3 is TGTGCCAGCCAGGGTGGGGTTGAAGAGACCCAGTACTTC.

This clonotype occurred many times. The rearrangement uses TRBV20-1 and TRBJ2-7; D might be TRBD2 (6 bases). Trimming stripped 0 bases from V and 3 bases from J, with 9 bases between. The CDR3 runs to 13 residues. The germline V gene encodes CDR1 DFQATT and CDR2 SNEGSKA (reference sequence). The DNA of the CDR3 is TGCAGTGCTAGAGATCGGAGGGGCTACGAGCAGTACTTC. It is translated as CSARDRRGYEQYF.

This clonotype has a count of ten or more. V is TRBV20-1 and J is TRBJ2-7; TRBD2 agrees at 8 bases. V shed 0 bases, J shed 9 bases, and the junction held 13 bases outside the gene matches. The germline gives CDR1 DFQATT, CDR2 SNEGSKA (reference sequence). The CDR3 length is 15 residues. In DNA, the CDR3 is TGCAGTGCTAGAGACCCGGGACTAGAGACTGACGGGCAGTACTTC. Its translation: CSARDPGLETDGQYF.

The rearrangement uses TRBV6-4 and TRBJ2-6; no firm D call. The CDR3 spans 16 residues. Per the germline V gene, CDR1 is MRHNA and CDR2 is SNTAGT. With 0 bases removed from V and 0 bases from J, the gap between germline ends came to 6 bases. The CDR3 bases are TGTGCCAGCAGTGACTCTAGTAACTCTGGGGCCAACGTCCTGACTTTC. Encoded protein: CASSDSSNSGANVLTF.

This clonotype was counted ten times or more. The CDR3 is CASSLGGGAETQYF. For the CDR3, the DNA is TGTGCCAGCAGTTTAGGAGGGGGAGCGGAGACCCAGTACTTC. This chain joins TRBV12-3 or TRBV12-4 and TRBJ2-5, with D possibly matching TRBD1 (6 bases). The V and J ends lost 1 base and 5 bases respectively, with 11 bases between them. This CDR3 region has 14 residues.

This clonotype was recorded many times. The CDR3 nucleotides are TGTGCCAACCCGAGGGGGACTGCGTATTCTCAAGAGACCCAGTACTTC. Its translation: CANPRGTAYSQETQYF. J is TRBJ2-5 and V is TRBV25-1, with D perhaps assigned TRBD1 or TRBD2 (6 bases each). Between the trimmed V and J ends, which lost 10 bases and 2 bases, there was a span of 23 bases. Germline V gene data show CDR1 as MGHDK and CDR2 as SYGVNS. The CDR3 spans 16 residues.

This clonotype was seen many times. The CDR3 spells CASGLGQGSPGELFF. CDR3 bases: TGTGCTAGTGGTTTGGGACAGGGTTCGCCCGGGGAGCTGTTTTTT. This chain joins TRBV12-5 and TRBJ2-2; TRBD1 agrees at 7 bases. The germline V gene encodes CDR1 LGHNT and CDR2 FRNRAP. The CDR3 contains 15 residues. The ends lost 1 base at V and 6 bases at J; junction bases unmatched: 5.

In its sample, this clonotype was seen many times. The chain is built from TRBV12-3 or TRBV12-4 and TRBJ1-2; D is unclear. The CDR3 loop spans 14 amino acids. The V gene lost 6 bases and the J gene lost 5 bases, with 16 bases spanning the gap. The CDR3 region has the DNA TGTGCCAGCAGCACCTTCGGGAAGGGATATGGCTACACCTTC. Translating it yields CASSTFGKGYGYTF.

This clonotype has more than one count but fewer than ten. This chain links TRBV12-3 or TRBV12-4 with TRBJ1-2, with D unresolved. Trimming cost V 6 bases and J 8 bases, with 16 bases left between them. The length of the CDR3 is 13 residues. CDR3 protein: CASSLHKTGGYTF. Here the CDR3 DNA reads TGTGCCAGCAGCCTACACAAAACGGGGGGCTACACCTTC.

This clonotype was observed at least ten times. The genes are TRBV12-3 or TRBV12-4 and TRBJ2-5; the match to TRBD2 covers 9 bases. The junction had 8 bases not matched to a gene; V was cut back by 3 bases and J by 0 bases. CDR3 length equals 17 residues. The CDR3 DNA reads as TGTGCCAGCAGTTTCATCGGAACTAGCGGGTACCAAGAGACCCAGTACTTC. The encoded protein is CASSFIGTSGYQETQYF.

This chain's CDR3 is CASSPGLAGVTDTQYF. The CDR3 DNA reads as TGTGCCAGCAGTCCCGGACTAGCGGGAGTTACAGATACGCAGTATTTT. The chain uses TRBV12-3 or TRBV12-4 and TRBJ2-3; 13 bases are a match to TRBD2. With V trimmed by 5 bases and J by 3 bases, 5 bases remained unmatched. The CDR3 spans 16 residues.

There are a few counts of this clonotype. This chain joins TRBV19 and TRBJ2-3; possibly TRBD2 for D (5 bases). In germline, CDR1 is LNHDA, CDR2 SQIVND (reference sequence). V lost 5 bases, J lost 3 bases, and 15 bases lay in between. The CDR3 is 15 residues long. CDR3 coding DNA: TGTGCCAGTAGTCCCCGACTACAGAGTACAGATACGCAGTATTTT. It codes for CASSPRLQSTDTQYF. The complete variable domain, with remaining parts taken from reference TRBV19 and TRBJ2-3, reads DGGITQSPKYLFRKEGQNVTLSCEQNLNHDAMYWYRQDPGQGLRLIYYSQIVNDFQKGDIAEGYSVSREKKESFPLTVTSAQKNPTAFYLCASSPRLQSTDTQYFGPGTRLTVL.

The CDR3 DNA sequence: TGTGCCAGCACCACCGGGACAAAACAGGAGACCCAGTACTTC. Encoded protein: CASTTGTKQETQYF. V is TRBV6-1 and J is TRBJ2-5; maybe TRBD1 (6 bases). Germline loops: CDR1 MNHNS, CDR2 SASEGT. V was trimmed by 7 bases and J by 5 bases, leaving 17 bases between them. The CDR3 has 14 residues.

This chain links TRBV12-3 or TRBV12-4 with TRBJ1-1, with D unclear. V lost 1 base, J lost 9 bases, and 21 bases lay in between. This CDR3 has 16 residues. The DNA for the CDR3 is TGTGCCAGCAGTTTAGGGGCACCCCTCTCATCACTGAAAGCTTTCTTT. Translation: CASSLGAPLSSLKAFF.

The sample holds many counts of this clonotype. The V gene is TRBV11-2, the J gene TRBJ2-5; no clear D. The germline V gene encodes CDR1 SGHAT and CDR2 FQNNGV. The CDR3 is 15 residues long. V lost 5 bases, J lost 4 bases, and 17 bases lay in between. CDR3: CASSPRTLVGETQYF. In DNA form, the CDR3 reads TGTGCCAGCAGCCCCCGGACCCTGGTGGGAGAGACCCAGTACTTC.

In this sample, this clonotype turned up many times. CDR3 DNA: TGTGCCAGCAGCTCCGGACTAGCGGGAGGGCAGACCCAGTACTTC. Amino acid sequence: CASSSGLAGGQTQYF. The rearrangement links TRBV11-2 to TRBJ2-5; 15 nucleotides line up with TRBD2. The V gene's germline CDR1 is SGHAT and CDR2 FQNNGV. After removal of 4 bases from V and 6 bases from J, the junction contained 3 bases not matched to a gene. This CDR3 spans 15 amino acids.

V is TRBV28 and J is TRBJ1-3; no definite D call. The germline CDR1 and CDR2 sequences are MDHEN and SYDVKM. Trimming left V 0 bases short and J 0 bases short, with 6 bases between. This CDR3 is built from 15 residues. The CDR3 sequence is CASSLWRVSGNTIYF. In DNA, the CDR3 is TGTGCCAGCAGTTTATGGAGGGTCTCTGGAAACACCATATATTTT. The full variable domain, its missing parts supplied by reference TRBV28 and TRBJ1-3, is DVKVTQSSRYLVKRTGEKVFLECVQDMDHENMFWYRQDPGLGLRLIYFSYDVKMKEKGDIPEGYSVSREKKERFSLILESASTNQTSMYLCASSLWRVSGNTIYFGEGSWLTVV.